This entry is about one TCR beta chain. V lost 4 bases, J lost 1 base, and 14 bases lay in between. CDR3 length equals 15 residues. Germline V lookup: CDR1 SGHDT, CDR2 YYEEEE. This entry is derived from a study of T cells after yellow fever vaccination. The 5'RACE template-switching step produced TCR cDNA and added a universal primer site and UMIs. Via MiXCR, TCRdb re-called the 5' RACE reads, giving one row per CDR3 protein. The table includes 150,000 to 200,000 distinct CDR3 sequences, approximately 11% detected once. This chain uses TRBV5-6 with TRBJ1-1; no clear D gene. This clonotype was sampled from a man between 18 and 29 years old who received the YFV17D yellow fever vaccine. This specimen was CD8+ T cells sorted from PBMCs, taken 15 days after the yellow fever booster vaccination. The CDR3 is CASSTYGRGNTEAFF. The CDR3 bases are TGTGCCAGCAGCACCTACGGACGGGGGAACACTGAAGCTTTCTTT.